A single sample gave rise to the 21 T cell receptor beta chains below, sequenced in a study of T cells in Graves' hyperthyroidism and ophthalmopathy. Authors of the study amplified TCR beta CDR3 regions from RNA transcripts. The study used the HTBI primer set for a first-round RT-PCR of the TCR CDR3. TCRdb reprocessed the multiplex PCR reads with MiXCR, giving one entry per CDR3 protein. The data contain about 500,000 distinct CDR3 sequences, around 14% of them seen just once; the ten biggest clones take up roughly 17%. The sample consisted of blood. These receptors were taken from a woman younger than 35 with Graves' hyperthyroidism.

The table lists this clonotype with a few counts. The gene calls are TRBV28 and TRBJ1-2, with D possibly matching TRBD1 (5 bases). Germline CDR1 MDHEN, CDR2 SYDVKM. The CDR3 has 14 amino acids. V gave up 10 bases and J gave up 5 bases, with 20 bases separating them. CDR3 nucleotide sequence: TGTGCCACCCCCATGGCCGGGACGGAGTATGGCTACACCTTC. Residues: CATPMAGTEYGYTF.

J is TRBJ2-5 and V is TRBV5-1; TRBD1 or TRBD2 may be the D gene (6 bases each). This CDR3 contains 16 residues. Germline CDR1 reads SGHRS; CDR2 reads YFSETQ. Deletions cut 2 bases from V and 1 base from J, with 15 bases between. Here the CDR3 DNA reads TGCGCCAGCAGCTTTGGGCCGAGGGGGGTCCAAGAGACCCAGTACTTC. Protein product: CASSFGPRGVQETQYF.

This clonotype was seen a few times. Given a much more abundant clone one base away, this may be a read error. The chain combines TRBV5-1 with TRBJ2-1, with 14 bases lining up with TRBD2. Unmatched junction bases numbered 6, after V lost 1 base and J lost 6 bases. The CDR3 contains 17 residues. Germline loops: CDR1 SGHRS, CDR2 YFSETQ. CDR3 amino acids: CASSLMPGLAGVNEQFF. CDR3 nucleotide sequence: TGCGCCAGCAGCTTGATGCCGGGACTAGCGGGAGTCAATGAGCAGTTCTTC.

This clonotype showed up many times. The chain has TRBV30 and TRBJ2-1, with D perhaps TRBD2 (6 bases). The CDR3 runs to 16 residues. Germline CDR1 GTSNPN, CDR2 SVGIG (reference sequence). Between the trimmed V and J ends, which lost 7 bases and 4 bases, there was a span of 23 bases. The CDR3 spells CAYGVVRGSPYNEQFF. The DNA of the CDR3 is TGTGCCTATGGCGTTGTGCGGGGATCCCCTTACAATGAGCAGTTCTTC.

This clonotype occurred many times. V usage is TRBV11-2 and J usage is TRBJ1-2; D is unclear. This CDR3 region has 13 residues. CDR1 and CDR2 (germline): SGHAT, FQNNGV. V was cut by 1 base and J by 4 bases, with 7 bases left in between. The CDR3 spells CASSLVAGYGYTF. In nucleotides, the CDR3 is TGTGCCAGCAGCTTAGTAGCCGGCTATGGCTACACCTTC.

This clonotype occurred many times. DNA for the CDR3: TGTGCCAGTAGTATTGACCGCTACCAAGAGACCCAGTACTTC. This sequence encodes CASSIDRYQETQYF. V usage is TRBV19 and J usage is TRBJ2-5; D unclear. CDR1 LNHDA and CDR2 SQIVND come from the germline V gene (reference sequence). This CDR3 contains 14 residues. V was cut by 3 bases and J by 0 bases, with 8 bases left in between.

The sample holds many counts of this clonotype. The J gene is TRBJ1-2, the V gene TRBV12-3 or TRBV12-4; 7 nucleotides agree with TRBD1. V lost 6 bases, J lost 6 bases, and 7 bases stayed unmatched. The CDR3 contains 13 residues. The DNA of the CDR3 is TGTGCCAGCAGGAGACAGGGATGGCATGGCTACACCTTC. The encoded protein is CASRRQGWHGYTF.

At least ten counts were recorded for this clonotype. The chain uses TRBV6-2 or TRBV6-3 and TRBJ1-5; D may be TRBD1 (6 bases). V lost 3 bases and J 0 bases, leaving 18 bases between the germline ends. CDR3 length equals 18 residues. Looked up from germline, CDR1 is MNHEY and CDR2 is SVGEGT. The DNA of the CDR3 is TGTGCCAGCAGTTATTATGTCAGGGGAACGTATAGCAATCAGCCCCAGCATTTT. Protein sequence: CASSYYVRGTYSNQPQHF.

This chain joins TRBV3-1 and TRBJ2-5; 7 bases agree with TRBD1. Germline CDR1 reads LGHDT; CDR2 reads YNNKEL (reference sequence). The CDR3 contains 15 residues. With V trimmed by 1 base and J by 4 bases, 6 bases remained unmatched. CDR3 DNA: TGTGCCAGCAGCCAAGGGACAGGCCCTGGAGAGACCCAGTACTTC. Translation: CASSQGTGPGETQYF.

This clonotype was recorded many times. The rearrangement joins TRBV30 to TRBJ1-1; a possible D gene is TRBD1 (5 bases). This CDR3 is built from 15 residues. The V end was cut by 2 bases, the J end by 2 bases, with 15 bases between. CDR1 and CDR2 from the germline V gene are GTSNPN and SVGIG (reference sequence). As DNA, the CDR3 is TGTGCCTGGAGTACCCCAGGGACCTTCAACACTGAAGCTTTCTTT. Residues: CAWSTPGTFNTEAFF.

This clonotype occurred many times. The chain has TRBV6-9 and TRBJ2-3; no firm D call. The CDR3 covers 12 residues. V was shortened by 8 bases and J by 2 bases, with 8 bases between the two germline ends. Germline assignment: CDR1 MNHGY and CDR2 SVAAGI. The CDR3 loop reads CASPGFTDTQYF. CDR3 DNA sequence: TGTGCCAGCCCCGGATTCACAGATACGCAGTATTTT.

The table lists this clonotype with many counts. CDR3 protein: CASSTRQGREQYV. The CDR3 DNA reads as TGTGCCAGCAGCACCCGACAGGGACGCGAGCAGTACGTC. The chain couples TRBV11-2 to TRBJ2-7, with 7 bases that match TRBD1. The CDR3 has 13 amino acids. Per germline, CDR1 SGHAT and CDR2 FQNNGV. V trimming: 5 bases; J trimming: 6 bases; junction bases outside the gene matches: 7.

Many counts were recorded for this clonotype. The gene calls are TRBV6-1 and TRBJ2-7, with 8 bases lining up with TRBD2. The V gene's germline CDR1 is MNHNS and CDR2 SASEGT. With 6 bases clipped from V and 6 bases from J, the junction kept 19 bases outside the gene matches. This CDR3 has 17 amino acids. The CDR3 spells CASRGGETSGPRSEQYV. CDR3 sequence (DNA): TGTGCCAGCAGAGGGGGGGAAACTAGCGGACCCCGAAGCGAGCAGTACGTC.

This clonotype was detected ten times or more. CDR3 amino acids: CASSGQGLTEAFF. The CDR3 DNA sequence: TGTGCCAGCAGTGGACAGGGATTAACTGAAGCTTTCTTT. V and J are TRBV2 and TRBJ1-1; TRBD1 aligns across 7 bases. Trimming removed 4 bases from V and 5 bases from J; junction bases left unmatched: 4. This CDR3 spans 13 amino acids. Germline lookup yields CDR1 SNHLY and CDR2 FYNNEI.

This clonotype was found many times. The J gene is TRBJ2-2, the V gene TRBV12-5; D not certain. Deletions cut 6 bases from V and 8 bases from J, with 10 bases between. This CDR3 is built from 12 residues. In germline, CDR1 is LGHNT, CDR2 FRNRAP. The CDR3 loop is CASGAVPGELFF. The DNA of the CDR3 is TGTGCTAGTGGAGCAGTACCGGGGGAGCTGTTTTTT.

This clonotype was recorded a few times. The chain carries TRBV16 and TRBJ1-2; D unclear. The CDR3 has 12 amino acids. CDR1 is KGHSY, CDR2 FQNENV, per germline. V gave up 2 bases and J gave up 8 bases, with 9 bases separating them. CDR3 in amino acids: CASSQIVTGYTF. The CDR3 bases are TGTGCCAGCAGCCAAATCGTAACGGGCTACACCTTC.

This clonotype was seen more than once but under ten times. V gene TRBV9 combines with J gene TRBJ2-2; TRBD2 agrees at 12 bases. Trimming took 3 bases from V and 8 from J; bases not matched to a gene: 5. Germline V CDR1 and CDR2: SGDLS, YYNGEE. The CDR3 is 15 residues long. CDR3 in amino acids: CASSARLAGVGELFF. CDR3 nucleotide sequence: TGTGCCAGCAGCGCCCGACTAGCGGGAGTTGGGGAGCTGTTTTTT.

The chain has TRBV27 and TRBJ1-1; possibly TRBD1 for D (5 bases). Germline V lookup: CDR1 MNHEY, CDR2 SMNVEV (reference sequence). Trimming stripped 5 bases from V and 6 bases from J, with 19 bases between. This CDR3 comprises 15 residues. The CDR3 DNA reads as TGTGCCAGCAGTCCCTGGGACGGGGGAACGGCTGAAGCTTTCTTT. Translated: CASSPWDGGTAEAFF.

The sample holds many counts of this clonotype. The chain carries TRBV20-1 and TRBJ2-1; TRBD2 matches 10 bases. CDR3 length equals 17 residues. Trimming at V came to 5 bases and at J to 6 bases, leaving 16 bases not matched to a gene. Germline CDR1 DFQATT, CDR2 SNEGSKA (reference sequence). DNA of the CDR3: TGCAGTGCTCGAGGACTAGCGGCTTCGGCCCCGAGCAATGAGCAGTTCTTC. It yields the protein CSARGLAASAPSNEQFF.

This clonotype was counted ten times or more. The chain recombines TRBV13 with TRBJ2-5; TRBD1 matches 7 bases. V dropped 5 bases and J dropped 2; count of bases not matched to a gene: 11. CDR1 is PRHDT, CDR2 FYEKMQ, per germline (reference sequence). CDR3 size: 16 residues. The CDR3 DNA follows: TGTGCCAGCAGCGGGGTAGGGACAGCAATTCAAGAGACCCAGTACTTC. This codes for CASSGVGTAIQETQYF.

The chain joins TRBV19 to TRBJ2-7, with TRBD2 matching 8 bases. CDR3 length: 16 amino acids. With V trimmed by 7 bases and J by 2 bases, 13 bases remained unmatched. Germline values: CDR1 LNHDA, CDR2 SQIVND (reference sequence). CDR3 protein: CASTLVCAGLAYEQYF. CDR3 sequence (DNA): TGTGCCAGTACCCTTGTCTGTGCGGGACTAGCCTACGAGCAGTACTTC.